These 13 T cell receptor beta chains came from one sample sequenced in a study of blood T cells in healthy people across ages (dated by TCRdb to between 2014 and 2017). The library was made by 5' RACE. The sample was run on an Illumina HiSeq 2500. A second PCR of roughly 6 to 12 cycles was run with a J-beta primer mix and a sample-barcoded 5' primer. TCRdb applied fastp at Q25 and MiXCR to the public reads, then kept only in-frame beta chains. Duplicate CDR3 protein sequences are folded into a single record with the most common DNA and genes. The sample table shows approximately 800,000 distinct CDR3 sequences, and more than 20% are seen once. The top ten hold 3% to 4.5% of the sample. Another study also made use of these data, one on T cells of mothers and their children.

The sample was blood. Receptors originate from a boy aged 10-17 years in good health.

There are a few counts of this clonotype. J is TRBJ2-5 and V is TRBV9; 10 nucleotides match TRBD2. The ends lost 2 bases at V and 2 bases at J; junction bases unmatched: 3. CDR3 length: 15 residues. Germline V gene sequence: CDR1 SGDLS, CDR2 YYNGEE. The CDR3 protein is CASSVGLAVQETQYF. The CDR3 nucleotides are TGTGCCAGCAGCGTTGGACTAGCGGTTCAAGAGACCCAGTACTTC. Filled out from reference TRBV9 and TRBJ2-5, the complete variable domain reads DSGVTQTPKHLITATGQRVTLRCSPRSGDLSVYWYQQSLDQGLQFLIQYYNGEERAKGNILERFSAQQFPDLHSELNLSSLELGDSALYFCASSVGLAVQETQYFGPGTRLLVL.

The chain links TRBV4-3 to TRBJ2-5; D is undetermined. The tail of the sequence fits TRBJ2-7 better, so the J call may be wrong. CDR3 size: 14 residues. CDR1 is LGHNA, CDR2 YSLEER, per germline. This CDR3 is CASSVSVLGFEQYF. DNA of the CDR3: TGCGCCAGCAGCGTTAGTGTTTTAGGGTTCGAGCAGTACTTC.

The CDR3 sequence: CASRTLAQGYSPLHF. In nucleotides, the CDR3 is TGTGCCAGCAGGACCCTGGCCCAGGGGTATTCACCCCTCCACTTT. The rearrangement joins TRBV27 to TRBJ1-6, with a possible D match to TRBD1 (6 bases). This CDR3 has 15 amino acids. In germline, CDR1 is MNHEY, CDR2 SMNVEV (reference sequence). Deletions cut 6 bases from V and 8 bases from J, with 17 bases between.

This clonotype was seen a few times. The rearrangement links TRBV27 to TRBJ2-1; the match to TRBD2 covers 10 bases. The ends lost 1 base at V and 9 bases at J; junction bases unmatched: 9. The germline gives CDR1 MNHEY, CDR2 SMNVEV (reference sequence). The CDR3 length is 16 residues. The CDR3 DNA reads TGTGCCAGCAGTTTATTAGCGGGGGGACGGGGCGCTGAGCAGTTCTTC. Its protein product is CASSLLAGGRGAEQFF.

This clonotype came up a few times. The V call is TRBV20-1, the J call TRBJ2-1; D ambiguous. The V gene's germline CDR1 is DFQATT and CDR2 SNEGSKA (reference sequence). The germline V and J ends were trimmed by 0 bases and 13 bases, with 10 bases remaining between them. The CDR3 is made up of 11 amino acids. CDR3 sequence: CSARDPPGQFF. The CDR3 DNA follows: TGCAGTGCTAGAGATCCGCCCGGTCAGTTCTTC.

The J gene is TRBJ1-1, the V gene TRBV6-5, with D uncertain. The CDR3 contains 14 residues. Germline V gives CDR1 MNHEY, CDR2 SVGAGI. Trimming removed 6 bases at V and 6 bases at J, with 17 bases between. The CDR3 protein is CASSNDRGAAEAFF. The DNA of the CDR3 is TGTGCCAGCAGCAACGACCGTGGTGCTGCTGAAGCTTTCTTT.

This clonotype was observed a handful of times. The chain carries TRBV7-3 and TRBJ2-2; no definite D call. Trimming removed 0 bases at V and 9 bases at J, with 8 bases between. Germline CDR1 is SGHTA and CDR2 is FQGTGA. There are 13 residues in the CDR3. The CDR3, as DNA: TGTGCCAGCAGCTTAACGCCCCTCAGGGAGCTGTTTTTT. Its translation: CASSLTPLRELFF. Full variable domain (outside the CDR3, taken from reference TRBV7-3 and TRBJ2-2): GAGVSQTPSNKVTEKGKYVELRCDPISGHTALYWYRQSLGQGPEFLIYFQGTGAADDSGLPNDRFFAVRPEGSVSTLKIQRTERGDSAVYLCASSLTPLRELFFGEGSRLTVL.

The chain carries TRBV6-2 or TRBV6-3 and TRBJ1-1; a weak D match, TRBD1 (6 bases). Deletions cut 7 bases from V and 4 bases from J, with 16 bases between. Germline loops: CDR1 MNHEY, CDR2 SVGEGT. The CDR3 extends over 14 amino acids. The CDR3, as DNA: TGTGCCAGCATCTACGCAGGGGATCCCACTGAAGCTTTCTTT. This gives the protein CASIYAGDPTEAFF.

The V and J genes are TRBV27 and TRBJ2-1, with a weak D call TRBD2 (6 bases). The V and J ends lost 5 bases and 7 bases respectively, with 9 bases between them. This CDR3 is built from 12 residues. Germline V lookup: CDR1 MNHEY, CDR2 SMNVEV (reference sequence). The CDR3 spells CASSTLANEQFF. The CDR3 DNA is TGTGCCAGCAGTACCCTAGCGAATGAGCAGTTCTTC.

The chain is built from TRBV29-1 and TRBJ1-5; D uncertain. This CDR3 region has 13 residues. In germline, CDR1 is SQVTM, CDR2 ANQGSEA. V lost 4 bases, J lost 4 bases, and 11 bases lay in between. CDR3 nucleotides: TGCAGCGTTGTTGTAAAACCTAATCAGCCCCAGCATTTT. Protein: CSVVVKPNQPQHF.

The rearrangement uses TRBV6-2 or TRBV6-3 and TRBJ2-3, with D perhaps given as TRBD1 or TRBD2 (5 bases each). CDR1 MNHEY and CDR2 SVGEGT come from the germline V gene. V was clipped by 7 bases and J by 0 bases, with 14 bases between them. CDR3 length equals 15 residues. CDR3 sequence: CASTLGWGSTDTQYF. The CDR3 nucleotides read TGTGCCAGCACCCTAGGGTGGGGGAGCACAGATACGCAGTATTTT.

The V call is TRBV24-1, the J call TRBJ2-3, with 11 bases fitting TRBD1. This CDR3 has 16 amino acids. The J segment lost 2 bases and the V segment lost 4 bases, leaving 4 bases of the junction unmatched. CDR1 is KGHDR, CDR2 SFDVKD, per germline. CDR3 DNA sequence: TGTGCCACCAGTGAGGGGACAGGGGGAATCACAGATACGCAGTATTTT. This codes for CATSEGTGGITDTQYF.

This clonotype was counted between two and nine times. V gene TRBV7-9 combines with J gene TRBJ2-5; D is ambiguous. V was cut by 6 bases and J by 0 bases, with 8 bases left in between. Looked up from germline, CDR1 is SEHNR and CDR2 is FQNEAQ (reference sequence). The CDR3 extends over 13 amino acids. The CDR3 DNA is TGTGCCAGCAGGACGGCGAACCAAGAGACCCAGTACTTC. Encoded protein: CASRTANQETQYF.